This T cell receptor beta chain is drawn from a study of shared clonotypes between healthy human individuals. Study as a whole: There were three CD4 naive, three CD4 memory, two CD8 naive and one CD8 memory plates per donor.

Method: immunoSEQ multiplex PCR; TCRdb's copy keeps in-frame clones and lacks some. The data show about 1.1 million clones, roughly 74% seen once. The CDR3 has 18 residues. Trimming took 5 bases from V and 1 from J; bases not matched to a gene: 13. Germline CDR1 SGHVS, CDR2 FQNEAQ. This TCR was recovered from a man aged 18 to 35 in good health. Some clones in this sample may be carry-over from other donors' samples. Sequencing was performed on memory CD4+ T cells from PBMCs. The subset denotes: CD45RA-negative fraction. The V and J genes are TRBV7-8 and TRBJ1-5, with 8 bases matching TRBD1. The CDR3 loop reads CASSLGTGAHSSNQPQHF. The CDR3 coding sequence is TGTGCCAGCAGCCTCGGGACAGGAGCTCACTCAAGCAATCAGCCCCAGCATTTT. The full variable domain, its missing parts supplied by reference TRBV7-8 and TRBJ1-5, is GAGVSQSPRYKVAKRGQDVALRCDPISGHVSLFWYQQALGQGPEFLTYFQNEAQLDKSGLPSDRFFAERPEGSVSTLKIQRTQQEDSAVYLCASSLGTGAHSSNQPQHFGDGTRLSIL.